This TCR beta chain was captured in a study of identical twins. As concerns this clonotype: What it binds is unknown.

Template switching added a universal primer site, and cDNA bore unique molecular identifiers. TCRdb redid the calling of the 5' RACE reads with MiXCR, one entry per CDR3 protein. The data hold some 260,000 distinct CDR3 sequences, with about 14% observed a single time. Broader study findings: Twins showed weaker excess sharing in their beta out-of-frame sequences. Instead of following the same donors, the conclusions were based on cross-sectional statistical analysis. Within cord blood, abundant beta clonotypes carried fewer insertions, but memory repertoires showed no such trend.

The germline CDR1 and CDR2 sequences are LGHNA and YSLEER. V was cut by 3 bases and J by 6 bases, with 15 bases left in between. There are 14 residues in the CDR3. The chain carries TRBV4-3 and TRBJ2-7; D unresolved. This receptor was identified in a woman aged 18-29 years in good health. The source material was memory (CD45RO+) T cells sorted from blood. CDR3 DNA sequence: TGCGCCAGCAGCCAGGGGTTCATCGGTGGCGAGCAGTACTTC. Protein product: CASSQGFIGGEQYF.